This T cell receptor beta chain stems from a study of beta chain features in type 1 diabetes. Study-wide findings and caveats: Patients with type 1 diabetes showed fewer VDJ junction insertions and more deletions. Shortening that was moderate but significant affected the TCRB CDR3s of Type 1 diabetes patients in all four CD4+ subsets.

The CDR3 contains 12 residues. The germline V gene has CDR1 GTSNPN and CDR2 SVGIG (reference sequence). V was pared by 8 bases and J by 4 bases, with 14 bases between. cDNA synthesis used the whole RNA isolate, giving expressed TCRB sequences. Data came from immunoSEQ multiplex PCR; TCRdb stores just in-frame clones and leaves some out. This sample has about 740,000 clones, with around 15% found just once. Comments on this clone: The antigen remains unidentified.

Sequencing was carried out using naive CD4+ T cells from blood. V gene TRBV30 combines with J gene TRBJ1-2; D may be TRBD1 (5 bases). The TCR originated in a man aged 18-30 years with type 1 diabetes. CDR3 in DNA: TGTGCCCTAACCCAGGGTTCCTATGGCTACACCTTC. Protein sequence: CALTQGSYGYTF.